This TCR beta chain was captured by sequencing in a study of blood T cell repertoires in COVID-19. Original analysis: The authors estimated nucleated cell counts from reference gene primer amplification. The repertoire was sequenced with immunoSEQ multiplex PCR; TCRdb's copy has only in-frame clones and lacks some. The DNA gave D and trimming, while V, J and clone size come from that table. The table has about 78,000 clones, more than 75% seen once. This clone has a single count. Germline CDR1 SGHTA, CDR2 FQGTGA. This CDR3 has 16 amino acids. With V trimmed by 2 bases and J by 5 bases, 7 bases remained unmatched.

Sequences were obtained from peripheral blood. The TCR was taken from a woman aged 55-75 years with acute or convalescent COVID-19. This chain uses TRBV7-3 with TRBJ2-2, with TRBD2 matching over 8 bases. The CDR3 DNA sequence: TGTGCCAGCAGCTTATTTGCGGGAGGAGGTACCGGGGAGCTGTTTTTT. The encoded protein is CASSLFAGGGTGELFF.